This T cell receptor beta chain emerged from a study of patients and donors after allogeneic stem cell transplantation. This CDR3 contains 17 residues. The germline V and J ends were trimmed by 2 bases and 1 base, with 15 bases remaining between them. Germline V gene data show CDR1 as KGHDR and CDR2 as SFDVKD. TCRdb re-called the RT-PCR reads through MiXCR, storing one row per CDR3 protein. The data contain 90,000 to 120,000 distinct CDR3 sequences, over 30% of them singletons. The V and J genes are TRBV24-1 and TRBJ2-3, with D unresolved. Sample: blood, either unsorted or a sorted T cell fraction (not recorded which). The TCR comes from a human donor who was either an allogeneic HSCT recipient or a stem cell or donor lymphocyte infusion donor (not recorded which). It is not recorded whose cells these are; they may come from a transplant donor. The chain's CDR3 is CATSDSSRKRRTDTQYF. The CDR3 DNA is TGTGCCACCAGTGATTCTTCAAGGAAGAGGCGCACAGATACGCAGTATTTT.